This T cell receptor beta chain came from a study of T cell responses to AZD1222 COVID-19 vaccine. On the study more broadly: Pooled together were second doses at about 4 or about 12 weeks.

The repertoire was sequenced with immunoSEQ multiplex PCR; TCRdb's copy has only in-frame clones and lacks some. The sample shows around 100,000 clones, 88% of them seen only once. Remarks on this clone: Its specificity is not known.

The study's findings and limits: The donor group comprised mostly white British people and more females; the analysis possibly underestimated clonal diversity. Seropositive status at baseline applied to only 5 or 6 AZD1222 recipients. Every sample of the repertoires postdated the peak T cell response.

This TCR derives from an adult in good health. The material was peripheral blood, obtained on day 0 of AZD1222 vaccination.

Here the CDR3 DNA reads TGTGCCAGCAGTGACGGGGAGACCGGGGAGCTGTTTTTT. The encoded protein is CASSDGETGELFF. The chain combines TRBV6-4 with TRBJ2-2; TRBD2 is a possible D gene (5 bases). The CDR3 loop spans 13 amino acids. Germline V lookup: CDR1 MRHNA, CDR2 SNTAGT. V lost 2 bases, J lost 5 bases, and 6 bases lay in between.